These 25 T cell receptor beta chains originate from one sample sequenced in a study of human T cells and chemical hapten exposure. TCRdb itself ran the 5' RACE reads through MiXCR, one entry per CDR3 protein. The table includes approximately 110,000 distinct CDR3 sequences, approximately 19% detected once. Blood, whole and unfractionated, served as the source for total RNA extraction. The receptors originated from a human donor in good health.

The sample holds many counts of this clonotype. The gene calls are TRBV20-1 and TRBJ1-5, with 10 bases lining up with TRBD1. Trimming cost V 5 bases and J 0 bases; bases outside gene matches: 10. Germline values: CDR1 DFQATT, CDR2 SNEGSKA (reference sequence). The CDR3 is made up of 17 amino acids. The CDR3 protein is CSALFRDRGYSNQPQHF. The CDR3 coding sequence is TGCAGTGCTCTTTTCCGGGACAGGGGCTATAGCAATCAGCCCCAGCATTTT.

This clonotype was observed a handful of times. The chain joins TRBV2 to TRBJ1-2; 7 bases are a match to TRBD1. V shed 6 bases and J 0 bases; nucleotides not matched to a gene: 7. The CDR3 spans 15 residues. Germline V gene data show CDR1 as SNHLY and CDR2 as FYNNEI. The CDR3 DNA follows: TGTGCCAGCAGGCGGGACAGCACCCCTAACTATGGCTACACCTTC. Protein sequence: CASRRDSTPNYGYTF.

This clonotype has just a few counts. The chain employs TRBV7-9 and TRBJ1-6, with 10 bases aligning to TRBD1. The V and J ends lost 4 bases and 4 bases, in that order; junction bases with no gene match: 4. The germline V gene has CDR1 SEHNR and CDR2 FQNEAQ (reference sequence). The CDR3 totals 16 residues. The CDR3 sequence: CASSSSGQGYNSPLHF. The DNA for the CDR3 is TGTGCCAGCAGCTCGTCGGGACAGGGGTATAATTCACCCCTCCACTTT.

V and J are TRBV12-3 or TRBV12-4 and TRBJ1-6; 7 bases are a match to TRBD1. The trim removed 3 bases at V and 6 bases at J, leaving 5 bases unmatched. The CDR3 is 15 amino acids. The CDR3 region is CASSLPTGANSPLHF. Written as DNA, the CDR3 is TGTGCCAGCAGTTTGCCAACAGGGGCTAATTCACCCCTCCACTTT.

This chain uses TRBV9 with TRBJ2-3, with 7 bases aligning to TRBD1. The germline V gene has CDR1 SGDLS and CDR2 YYNGEE. Trimming removed 2 bases from V and 6 bases from J; junction bases left unmatched: 12. This CDR3 region has 16 residues. The CDR3 protein is CASSVGDRVVFDTQYF. The CDR3 region has the DNA TGTGCCAGCAGCGTCGGAGACAGGGTCGTATTTGATACGCAGTATTTT. Based on the CDR3 plus reference TRBV9 and TRBJ2-3, the full variable domain is DSGVTQTPKHLITATGQRVTLRCSPRSGDLSVYWYQQSLDQGLQFLIQYYNGEERAKGNILERFSAQQFPDLHSELNLSSLELGDSALYFCASSVGDRVVFDTQYFGPGTRLTVL.

There are a few counts of this clonotype. This rearrangement joins TRBV20-1 to TRBJ1-2, with 8 bases matching TRBD1. Germline V gene lookup returns CDR1 DFQATT and CDR2 SNEGSKA (reference sequence). The junction had 7 bases not matched to a gene; V was cut back by 2 bases and J by 5 bases. The CDR3 loop spans 14 amino acids. CDR3 nucleotides: TGCAGTGCTAGACGAGGACAGGGAGGATATGGCTACACCTTC. It specifies CSARRGQGGYGYTF.

V gene TRBV11-1 combines with J gene TRBJ2-1, with D uncertain. V lost 3 bases and J lost 7, with 13 bases in between. Looked up from germline, CDR1 is SGHAT and CDR2 is FQDESV (reference sequence). The CDR3 has 14 amino acids. CDR3 in DNA: TGTGCCAGCAGCTTGGACGTTTATTTGAATGAGCAGTTCTTC. Its protein is CASSLDVYLNEQFF.

The table lists this clonotype with a few counts. V is TRBV7-8 and J is TRBJ2-1; 7 positions agree with TRBD2. In germline, CDR1 is SGHVS, CDR2 FQNEAQ. This CDR3 has 15 amino acids. V trimming: 6 bases; J trimming: 6 bases; junction bases outside the gene matches: 11. CDR3 protein: CASRGGRAPINEQFF. DNA of the CDR3: TGTGCCAGCAGGGGCGGGAGAGCCCCAATCAATGAGCAGTTCTTC.

This clonotype was recorded a few times. The V gene is TRBV28, the J gene TRBJ2-3; 9 bases match TRBD1. The CDR3 is made up of 15 amino acids. Germline V gene sequence: CDR1 MDHEN, CDR2 SYDVKM. J was trimmed by 0 bases and V by 8 bases; bases with no gene match: 6. This CDR3 is CASSTGGSSTDTQYF. CDR3 nucleotide sequence: TGTGCCAGCTCGACAGGGGGGTCTAGCACAGATACGCAGTATTTT.

The rearrangement uses TRBV3-1 and TRBJ2-5, with D possibly TRBD1 on 6 matching bases. CDR3 length: 14 residues. Trimming cost V 0 bases and J 4 bases, with 9 bases left between them. Germline CDR1 LGHDT, CDR2 YNNKEL (reference sequence). CDR3 in amino acids: CASSQDLGGETQYF. The DNA for the CDR3 is TGTGCCAGCAGCCAAGATTTAGGGGGAGAGACCCAGTACTTC.

This clonotype appeared a few times. V and J are TRBV18 and TRBJ2-7; D assignment may be TRBD1 or TRBD2 (7 bases each). Deletions cut 3 bases from V and 5 bases from J, with 20 bases between. The CDR3 spans 16 residues. CDR1 and CDR2 (germline): KGHSH, LQKENI. The CDR3 DNA is TGTGCCAGCTCACCCCTGCGCGGGGGACAGAGGGACGAGCAGTACTTC. It is translated as CASSPLRGGQRDEQYF.

This clonotype was found a few times. The chain uses TRBV12-3 or TRBV12-4 and TRBJ2-7, with D perhaps TRBD2 (6 bases). The CDR3 totals 15 residues. Trimming removed 3 bases at V and 4 bases at J, with 16 bases between. The chain's CDR3 is CASSFNQEGRYEQYF. CDR3 bases: TGTGCCAGCAGTTTCAACCAGGAGGGCAGGTACGAGCAGTACTTC.

V gene TRBV25-1 combines with J gene TRBJ2-5; 12 bases map to TRBD2. This CDR3 spans 18 amino acids. Trimming cost V 2 bases and J 4 bases; bases outside gene matches: 11. The germline gives CDR1 MGHDK, CDR2 SYGVNS. Here the CDR3 reads CASSENQRLAGVSETQYF. CDR3 nucleotides: TGTGCCAGCAGTGAAAACCAAAGACTAGCGGGAGTCTCAGAGACCCAGTACTTC.

CDR3: CASSNTGTPDKNIQYF. CDR3 in DNA: TGTGCCAGCAGCAATACCGGGACTCCCGACAAAAACATTCAGTACTTC. V and J are TRBV28 and TRBJ2-4; possibly TRBD2 for D (6 bases). The V end lost 6 bases, the J end lost 3 bases, and 18 bases lay between the germline ends. The CDR3 is made up of 16 amino acids. Germline-derived CDR1 and CDR2 are MDHEN and SYDVKM.

In its sample, this clonotype was seen a few times. The rearrangement joins TRBV28 to TRBJ2-7; no definite D call. This CDR3 spans 12 amino acids. Trimming removed 6 bases from V and 6 bases from J, with 12 bases in between. The V gene's germline CDR1 is MDHEN and CDR2 SYDVKM. CDR3: CASSRRRAEQYF. The CDR3 DNA is TGTGCCAGCAGCCGTCGAAGGGCCGAGCAGTACTTC.

The chain joins TRBV2 to TRBJ2-1, with TRBD2 matching over 11 bases. V trimming: 6 bases; J trimming: 5 bases; junction bases outside the gene matches: 6. The CDR3 contains 15 residues. Per the germline V gene, CDR1 is SNHLY and CDR2 is FYNNEI. The CDR3 nucleotides read TGTGCCAGCAGAAACGCGGGACTAGCGGACAATGAGCAGTTCTTC. Translating it yields CASRNAGLADNEQFF.

This clonotype came up a few times. This chain joins TRBV6-1 and TRBJ2-7; 8 positions agree with TRBD2. Looked up from germline, CDR1 is MNHNS and CDR2 is SASEGT. CDR3 length: 17 residues. V was clipped by 6 bases and J by 2 bases; unmatched bases: 15. The CDR3 DNA follows: TGTGCCAGCAGCCAAAGCGCGGGGGGCGCAGGAACCTACGAGCAGTACTTC. It yields the protein CASSQSAGGAGTYEQYF.

This chain joins TRBV4-1 and TRBJ2-7, with a weak D call TRBD2 (6 bases). Trimming removed 5 bases from V and 2 bases from J, with 22 bases in between. This CDR3 is built from 17 residues. Per germline, CDR1 MGHRA and CDR2 YSYEKL. CDR3 amino acids: CASSVGPAGTLAYEQYF. The CDR3 bases are TGCGCCAGCAGCGTAGGACCTGCCGGGACTTTGGCCTACGAGCAGTACTTC.

In its sample, this clonotype was seen a few times. The chain's CDR3 is CASSEIAGPGGADTQYF. The CDR3 DNA reads as TGTGCCAGCAGTGAAATCGCGGGACCAGGGGGTGCAGATACGCAGTATTTT. This chain links TRBV6-1 with TRBJ2-3, with a tentative D call TRBD1 (7 bases). Germline values: CDR1 MNHNS, CDR2 SASEGT. V gave up 2 bases and J gave up 4 bases, with 19 bases separating them. This CDR3 is built from 17 residues.

This clonotype showed up just a few times. The rearrangement uses TRBV12-3 or TRBV12-4 and TRBJ2-7, with a tentative D call TRBD2 (6 bases). This CDR3 is 14 amino acids long. Trimming cost V 8 bases and J 3 bases, with 17 bases left between them. The DNA of the CDR3 is TGTGCCAGCTTAAAAGGCGCGGGGATCTACGAGCAGTACTTC. It encodes CASLKGAGIYEQYF.

The chain employs TRBV28 and TRBJ1-1; D gene ambiguous. There are 11 residues in the CDR3. V shed 3 bases and J shed 4 bases, with 3 bases lying between them. From germline, CDR1 is MDHEN and CDR2 SYDVKM. The CDR3 region has the DNA TGTGCCAGCAGTTTCAGCACTGAAGCTTTCTTT. Amino acids: CASSFSTEAFF.

This clonotype was counted only a few times. The chain uses TRBV19 and TRBJ2-2; possible D gene TRBD1, 7 bases. The CDR3 runs to 16 residues. V was cut by 3 bases and J by 3 bases, with 14 bases left in between. CDR1 is LNHDA, CDR2 SQIVND, per germline (reference sequence). CDR3 sequence: CASSIFGGTDTGELFF. The CDR3 coding sequence is TGTGCCAGTAGTATCTTCGGCGGGACAGACACCGGGGAGCTGTTTTTT.

The rearrangement links TRBV4-2 to TRBJ2-7, with 14 bases fitting TRBD2. Germline CDR1 LGHNA, CDR2 YNFKEQ. The ends lost 5 bases at V and 7 bases at J; junction bases unmatched: 7. This CDR3 comprises 15 residues. CDR3 coding DNA: TGTGCCAGCAGCGAATTGGGACTAGCGGGAGTGGAGCAGTACTTC. Encoded protein: CASSELGLAGVEQYF.

V gene TRBV20-1 combines with J gene TRBJ1-2; D not certain. V was trimmed by 1 base and J by 2 bases, leaving 8 bases between them. Germline V gives CDR1 DFQATT, CDR2 SNEGSKA (reference sequence). The CDR3 length is 13 residues. Here the CDR3 reads CSARVTANYGYTF. The CDR3 DNA follows: TGCAGTGCTAGAGTGACGGCGAACTATGGCTACACCTTC.

As to this clonotype: At one end, the junction sequence differs from germline, possibly due to a read error. The rearrangement links TRBV14 to TRBJ2-1, with 12 bases matching TRBD2. Germline CDR1 is SGHDN and CDR2 is FVKESK. The CDR3 spans 13 residues. CDR3 protein: CASSQEASGRVYF. The CDR3 DNA reads as TGTGCCAGCAGCCAAGAGGCTAGCGGGAGGGTCTATTTC.